This T cell receptor beta chain was recorded in a study of T-cell memory formation after mild COVID-19. Study findings and constraints: Unconfirmed was the SARS-CoV-2 specificity of second-wave clones that peaked on day 37. Memory cells collected pre-infection included some clones that later responded, suggesting cross-reactive memory joined.

CDR1 and CDR2 from the germline V gene are SNHLY and FYNNEI. The CDR3 runs to 14 residues. V lost 3 bases, J lost 5 bases, and 5 bases stayed unmatched. This clonotype was observed a few times. Antigen specificity is unknown. TCRdb redid the calling of the 5' RACE reads with MiXCR, one entry per CDR3 protein. The sample lists some 410,000 distinct CDR3 sequences; 20% to 30% were seen once. Input material: PBMCs or a T cell subset sorted from them (not recorded which). This rearrangement joins TRBV2 to TRBJ2-7, with TRBD2 identical over 9 bases. The receptor comes from an adult woman who had mild COVID-19 (a few samples of this study predate the infection). Cell type and time point are not known. CDR3 residues: CASSDAGGPDEQYF. The CDR3 bases are TGTGCCAGCAGTGACGCGGGAGGGCCGGACGAGCAGTACTTC.